A single sample is the source of the 4 T cell receptor beta chains below, sequenced in a study of shared clonotypes between healthy human individuals. CD45RO-negative cells were positively selected for CCR7, leaving out terminally differentiated effector memory CD45RA+ cells. Libraries were prepared by immunoSEQ multiplex PCR; TCRdb keeps only in-frame clonotypes and omits some of them. The sample comprises roughly 2,000,000 clones, about 95% of which are singletons, and 0.9% to 1.5% rests with the top ten. Material for sequencing was naive CD8+ T cells sorted from blood. The source of these receptors is a man aged 18-30 years in good health.

DNA for the CDR3: TGTGCCAGCAGGGACATCATGAACACTGAAGCTTTCTTT. Translating it yields CASRDIMNTEAFF. The J gene is TRBJ1-1, the V gene TRBV6-5; tentative D call: TRBD1 (5 bases). The CDR3 runs to 13 residues. V lost 6 bases and J 0 bases, leaving 8 bases between the germline ends. The germline gives CDR1 MNHEY, CDR2 SVGAGI.

This sequence joins TRBV27 and TRBJ1-1; 8 nucleotides agree with TRBD1. J gave up 7 bases and V 6 bases, and 4 bases lay outside the gene matches. Germline V lookup: CDR1 MNHEY, CDR2 SMNVEV (reference sequence). The CDR3 spans 12 residues. CDR3 residues: CASRTGQGEAFF. Here the CDR3 DNA reads TGTGCCAGCAGGACCGGACAGGGTGAAGCTTTCTTT.

The rearrangement joins TRBV27 to TRBJ1-3; 11 bases agree with TRBD1. The J segment lost 7 bases and the V segment lost 8 bases, leaving 1 base of the junction unmatched. The V gene's germline CDR1 is MNHEY and CDR2 SMNVEV (reference sequence). CDR3 size: 12 residues. CDR3: CASGTGGNTIYF. For the CDR3, the DNA is TGTGCCAGCGGGACAGGGGGGAACACCATATATTTT.

The V gene is TRBV7-9, the J gene TRBJ2-3, with D unclear. Deletions cut 5 bases from V and 0 bases from J, with 9 bases between. CDR3 length: 14 amino acids. The V gene's germline CDR1 is SEHNR and CDR2 FQNEAQ (reference sequence). CDR3 in DNA: TGTGCCAGCAGCCAGGCCATGAGCACAGATACGCAGTATTTT. Its translation: CASSQAMSTDTQYF. The full variable domain, its missing parts supplied by reference TRBV7-9 and TRBJ2-3, is DTGVSQNPRHKITKRGQNVTFRCDPISEHNRLYWYRQTLGQGPEFLTYFQNEAQLEKSRLLSDRFSAERPKGSFSTLEIQRTEQGDSAMYLCASSQAMSTDTQYFGPGTRLTVL.